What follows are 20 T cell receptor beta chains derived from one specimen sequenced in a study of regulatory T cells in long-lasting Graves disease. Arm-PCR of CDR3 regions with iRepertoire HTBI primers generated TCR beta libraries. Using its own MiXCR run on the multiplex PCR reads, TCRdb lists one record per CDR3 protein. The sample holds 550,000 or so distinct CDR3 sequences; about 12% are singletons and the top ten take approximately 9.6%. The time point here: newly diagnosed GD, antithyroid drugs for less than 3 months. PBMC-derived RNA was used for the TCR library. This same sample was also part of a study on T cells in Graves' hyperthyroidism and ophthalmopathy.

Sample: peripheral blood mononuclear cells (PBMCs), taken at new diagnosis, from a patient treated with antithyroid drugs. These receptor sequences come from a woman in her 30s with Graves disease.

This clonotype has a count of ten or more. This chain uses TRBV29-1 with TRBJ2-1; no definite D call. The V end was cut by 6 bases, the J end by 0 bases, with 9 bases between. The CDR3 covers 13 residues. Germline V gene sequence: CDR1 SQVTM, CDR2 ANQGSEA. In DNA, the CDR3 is TGCAGCGTCTGTCTCGGCTCCTACAATGAGCAGTTCTTC. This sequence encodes CSVCLGSYNEQFF.

The CDR3: CASSLEGLGGYTF. In DNA, the CDR3 is TGCGCCAGCAGCTTGGAAGGATTGGGGGGCTACACCTTC. The chain recombines TRBV5-1 with TRBJ1-2; no definite D call. Per germline, CDR1 SGHRS and CDR2 YFSETQ. The CDR3 consists of 13 residues. Trimming removed 0 bases from V and 8 bases from J, with 11 bases in between.

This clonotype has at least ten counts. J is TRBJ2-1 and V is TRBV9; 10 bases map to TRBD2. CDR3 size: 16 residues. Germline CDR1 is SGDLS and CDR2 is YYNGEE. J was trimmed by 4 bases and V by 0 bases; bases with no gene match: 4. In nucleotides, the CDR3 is TGTGCCAGCAGCGTAGCTACTAGCGGGGTTTACAATGAGCAGTTCTTC. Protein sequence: CASSVATSGVYNEQFF.

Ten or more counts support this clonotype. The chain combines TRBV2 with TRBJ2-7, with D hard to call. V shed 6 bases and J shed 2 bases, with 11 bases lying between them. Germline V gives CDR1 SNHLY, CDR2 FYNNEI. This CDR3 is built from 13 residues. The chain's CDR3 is CASRQDGTYEQYF. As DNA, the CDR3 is TGTGCCAGCAGACAAGACGGTACCTACGAGCAGTACTTC.

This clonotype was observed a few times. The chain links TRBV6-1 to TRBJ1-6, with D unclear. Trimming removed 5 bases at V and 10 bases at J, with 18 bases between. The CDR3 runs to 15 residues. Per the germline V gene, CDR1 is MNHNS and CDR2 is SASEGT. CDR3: CASSIQPPGSSPLHF. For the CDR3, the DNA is TGTGCCAGCAGTATTCAACCCCCCGGATCCTCACCCCTCCACTTT.

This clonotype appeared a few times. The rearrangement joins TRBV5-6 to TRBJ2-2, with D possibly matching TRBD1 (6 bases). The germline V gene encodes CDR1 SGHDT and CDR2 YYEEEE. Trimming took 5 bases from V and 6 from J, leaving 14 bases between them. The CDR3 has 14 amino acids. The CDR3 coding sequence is TGTGCCAGCAGTATCCATGAGGGGGCCGGGGAGCTGTTTTTT. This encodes CASSIHEGAGELFF.

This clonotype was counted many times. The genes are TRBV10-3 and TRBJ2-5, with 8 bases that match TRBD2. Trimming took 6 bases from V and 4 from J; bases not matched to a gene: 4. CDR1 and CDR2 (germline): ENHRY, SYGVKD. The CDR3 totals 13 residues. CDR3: CAIRAGGGETQYF. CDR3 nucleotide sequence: TGTGCCATCAGGGCGGGAGGAGGAGAGACCCAGTACTTC.

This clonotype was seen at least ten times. CDR3 in DNA: TGTGCCACCCAGGGATGGGGGAATACGCAGTATTTT. Translation gives CATQGWGNTQYF. The chain carries TRBV7-2 and TRBJ2-3; D is tentatively TRBD1 or TRBD2 (5 bases each). The V gene lost 10 bases and the J gene lost 7 bases, with 15 bases spanning the gap. The germline V gene has CDR1 SGHTA and CDR2 FQGNSA. The CDR3 has 12 residues.

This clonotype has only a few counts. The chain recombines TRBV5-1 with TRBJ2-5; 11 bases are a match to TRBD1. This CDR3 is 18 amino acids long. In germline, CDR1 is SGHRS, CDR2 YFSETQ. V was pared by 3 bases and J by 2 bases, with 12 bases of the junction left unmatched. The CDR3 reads CASSSGGRTGGHQETQYF. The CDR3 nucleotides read TGCGCCAGCAGCTCCGGCGGCAGGACAGGGGGCCATCAAGAGACCCAGTACTTC.

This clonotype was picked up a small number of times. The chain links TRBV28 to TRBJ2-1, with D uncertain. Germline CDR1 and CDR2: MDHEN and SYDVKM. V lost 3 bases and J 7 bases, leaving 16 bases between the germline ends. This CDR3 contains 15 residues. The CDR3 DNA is TGTGCCAGCAGTTTTTGGCGTTTTGGTGGTAATGAGCAGTTCTTC. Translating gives CASSFWRFGGNEQFF.

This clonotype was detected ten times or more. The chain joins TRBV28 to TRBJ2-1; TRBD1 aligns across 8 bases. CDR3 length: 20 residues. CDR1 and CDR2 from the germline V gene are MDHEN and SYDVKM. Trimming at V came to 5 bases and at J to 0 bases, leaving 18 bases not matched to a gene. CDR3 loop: CASSAPYGTGDISSYNEQFF. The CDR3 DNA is TGTGCCAGCAGTGCTCCTTATGGGACAGGTGACATTAGCTCCTACAATGAGCAGTTCTTC. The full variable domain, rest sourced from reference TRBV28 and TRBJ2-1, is DVKVTQSSRYLVKRTGEKVFLECVQDMDHENMFWYRQDPGLGLRLIYFSYDVKMKEKGDIPEGYSVSREKKERFSLILESASTNQTSMYLCASSAPYGTGDISSYNEQFFGPGTRLTVL.

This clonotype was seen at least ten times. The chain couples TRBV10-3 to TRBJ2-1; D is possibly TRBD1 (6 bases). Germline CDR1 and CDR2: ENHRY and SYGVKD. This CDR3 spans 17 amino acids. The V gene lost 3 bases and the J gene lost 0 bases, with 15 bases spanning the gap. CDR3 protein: CAISDHLARGSYNEQFF. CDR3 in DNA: TGTGCCATCAGTGACCACTTAGCCAGGGGCTCCTACAATGAGCAGTTCTTC.

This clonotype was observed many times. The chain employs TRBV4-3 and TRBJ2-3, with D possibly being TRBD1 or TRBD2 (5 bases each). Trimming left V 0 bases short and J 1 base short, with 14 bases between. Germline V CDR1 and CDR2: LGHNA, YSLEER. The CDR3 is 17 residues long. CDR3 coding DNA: TGCGCCAGCAGCCAAGATTTTAATGGGGACCGCACAGATACGCAGTATTTT. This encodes CASSQDFNGDRTDTQYF.

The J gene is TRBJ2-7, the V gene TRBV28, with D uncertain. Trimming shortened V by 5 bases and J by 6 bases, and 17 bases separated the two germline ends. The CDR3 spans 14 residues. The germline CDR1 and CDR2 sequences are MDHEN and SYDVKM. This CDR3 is CASSTPDQRSEQYF. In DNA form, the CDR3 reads TGTGCCAGCAGTACTCCGGACCAACGCTCCGAGCAGTACTTC.

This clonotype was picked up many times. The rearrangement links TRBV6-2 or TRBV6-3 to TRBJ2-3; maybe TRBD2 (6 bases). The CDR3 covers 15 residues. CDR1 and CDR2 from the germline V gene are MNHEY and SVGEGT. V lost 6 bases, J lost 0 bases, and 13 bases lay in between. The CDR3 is CASSRPGTSTDTQYF. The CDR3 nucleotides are TGTGCCAGCAGCCGTCCCGGGACTAGCACAGATACGCAGTATTTT.

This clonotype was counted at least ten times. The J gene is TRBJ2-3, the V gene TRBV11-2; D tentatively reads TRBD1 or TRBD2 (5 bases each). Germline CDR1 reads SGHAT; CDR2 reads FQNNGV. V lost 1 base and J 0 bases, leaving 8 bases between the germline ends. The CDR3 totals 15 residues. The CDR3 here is CASSLVGASTDTQYF. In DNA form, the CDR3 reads TGTGCCAGCAGCTTAGTCGGGGCGAGCACAGATACGCAGTATTTT.

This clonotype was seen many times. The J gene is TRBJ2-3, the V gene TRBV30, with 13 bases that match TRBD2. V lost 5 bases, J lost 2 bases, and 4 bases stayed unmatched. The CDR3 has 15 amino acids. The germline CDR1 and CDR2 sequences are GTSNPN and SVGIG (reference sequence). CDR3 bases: TGTGCCTGGGGGGGACTAGCGGGACCCACAGATACGCAGTATTTT. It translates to CAWGGLAGPTDTQYF. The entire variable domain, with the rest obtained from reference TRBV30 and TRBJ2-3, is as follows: SQTIHQWPATLVQPVGSPLSLECTVEGTSNPNLYWYRQAAGRGLQLLFYSVGIGQISSEVPQNLSASRPQDRQFILSSKKLLLSDSGFYLCAWGGLAGPTDTQYFGPGTRLTVL.

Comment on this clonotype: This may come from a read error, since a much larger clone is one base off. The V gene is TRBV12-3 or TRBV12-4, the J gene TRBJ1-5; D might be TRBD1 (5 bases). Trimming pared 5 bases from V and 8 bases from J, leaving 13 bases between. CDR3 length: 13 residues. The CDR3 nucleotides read TGTGCCAGCAGTCCTCGGGACGGGGAGCCCCAGCATTTT. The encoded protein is CASSPRDGEPQHF.

The CDR3 protein is CASSIPTSPYNEQFF. DNA of the CDR3: TGTGCCAGTAGTATACCGACTAGTCCCTACAATGAGCAGTTCTTC. The chain couples TRBV19 to TRBJ2-1, with D possibly being TRBD2 (6 bases). The length of the CDR3 is 15 residues. The V gene lost 2 bases and the J gene lost 2 bases, with 10 bases spanning the gap. The germline V gene encodes CDR1 LNHDA and CDR2 SQIVND (reference sequence).

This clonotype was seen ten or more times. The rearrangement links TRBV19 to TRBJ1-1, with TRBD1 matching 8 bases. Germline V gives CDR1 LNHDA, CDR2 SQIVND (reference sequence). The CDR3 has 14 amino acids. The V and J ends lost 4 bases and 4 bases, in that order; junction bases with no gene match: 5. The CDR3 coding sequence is TGTGCCAGTAGTAACCAGGGGGCTCGCACTGAAGCTTTCTTT. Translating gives CASSNQGARTEAFF.